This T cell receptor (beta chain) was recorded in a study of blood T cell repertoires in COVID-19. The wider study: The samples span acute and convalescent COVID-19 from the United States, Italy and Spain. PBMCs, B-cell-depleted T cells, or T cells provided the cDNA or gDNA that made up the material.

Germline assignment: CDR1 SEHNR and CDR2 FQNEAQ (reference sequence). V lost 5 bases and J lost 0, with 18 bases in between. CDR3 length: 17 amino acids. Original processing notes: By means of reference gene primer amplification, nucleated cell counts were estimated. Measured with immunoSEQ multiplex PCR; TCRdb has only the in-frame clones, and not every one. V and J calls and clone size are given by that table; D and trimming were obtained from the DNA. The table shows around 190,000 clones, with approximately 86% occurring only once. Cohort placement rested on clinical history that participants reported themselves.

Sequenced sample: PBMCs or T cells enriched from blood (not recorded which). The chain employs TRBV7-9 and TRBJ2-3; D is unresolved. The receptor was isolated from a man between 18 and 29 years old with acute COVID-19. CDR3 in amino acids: CASSPRINIKSTDTQYF. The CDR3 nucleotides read TGTGCCAGCAGCCCTAGAATAAACATTAAAAGCACAGATACGCAGTATTTT.